This T cell receptor (beta chain) is drawn from a study of OX40 agonist ivuxolimab in advanced cancers. The CDR3 consists of 17 residues. Germline V gene sequence: CDR1 LGHNT, CDR2 FRNRAP. Trimming removed 2 bases at V and 0 bases at J, with 16 bases between. This clone showed up just a few times. As yet, its antigen is unknown. Method: immunoSEQ multiplex PCR; TCRdb's copy keeps in-frame clones and lacks some. Of 15,000 to 20,000 clones in the sample, about 90% were seen once. Study-level results: CD8+ T cells showed, on average, more clonal expansion than CD4+ cells.

The input for sequencing was CD4+ or CD8+ T cells sorted from blood, taken in a trial of the OX40 agonist ivuxolimab. The origin of this receptor is an adult with an advanced solid tumor such as melanoma, head and neck, liver or kidney cancer. The chain uses TRBV12-5 and TRBJ1-1; D uncertain. The CDR3 DNA reads as TGTGCTAGTGGTTTGCCTCTCCCTGGGGTTATGAACACTGAAGCTTTCTTT. As protein: CASGLPLPGVMNTEAFF.